This T cell receptor (beta chain) was documented in a study of cytomegalovirus exposure and HLA in healthy donors. There are 14 residues in the CDR3. Germline CDR1 and CDR2: SNHLY and FYNNEI. Trimming removed 8 bases from V and 5 bases from J; junction bases left unmatched: 10. 13 Jbeta primers and 60 Vbeta primers were used for the PCR. Libraries were prepared by immunoSEQ multiplex PCR; TCRdb keeps only in-frame clonotypes and omits some of them. The sample consists of some 140,000 clones, 65% to 85% of them appearing once. V usage is TRBV2 and J usage is TRBJ2-5, with 8 bases that match TRBD2. The source is a man younger than 35 in good health and CMV-seronegative. The specimen was PBMCs. The CDR3 nucleotides are TGTGCCAGCCTCTTGATCGGGGGGGCGGAGACCCAGTACTTC. Protein product: CASLLIGGAETQYF.